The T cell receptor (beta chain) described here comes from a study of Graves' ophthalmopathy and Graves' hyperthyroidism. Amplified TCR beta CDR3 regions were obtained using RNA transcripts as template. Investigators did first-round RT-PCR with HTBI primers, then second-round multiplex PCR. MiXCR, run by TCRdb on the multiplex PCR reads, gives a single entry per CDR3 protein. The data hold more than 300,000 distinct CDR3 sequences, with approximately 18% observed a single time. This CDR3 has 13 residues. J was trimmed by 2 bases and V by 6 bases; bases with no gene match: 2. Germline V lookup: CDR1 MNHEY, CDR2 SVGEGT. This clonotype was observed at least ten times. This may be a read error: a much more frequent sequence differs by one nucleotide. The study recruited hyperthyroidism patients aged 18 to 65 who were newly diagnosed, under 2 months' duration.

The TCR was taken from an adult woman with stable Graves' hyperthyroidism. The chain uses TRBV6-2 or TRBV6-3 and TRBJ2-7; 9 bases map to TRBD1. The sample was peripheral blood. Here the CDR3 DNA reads TGTGCCAGCAGGTGGACAGGGGCCTACGAGCAGTACTTC. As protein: CASRWTGAYEQYF.